A selection of T cell receptor beta chains follows, all from one sample in a study of OX40 agonist ivuxolimab in advanced cancers. Some clones are missing from TCRdb's copy, which holds only in-frame ones; the method was immunoSEQ multiplex PCR. The repertoire holds fewer than 100,000 clones, with around 90% as singletons. Sequences were derived from CD4+ or CD8+ T cells sorted from blood, sampled in a trial of the OX40 agonist ivuxolimab. The receptors derive from an adult with an advanced solid tumor such as melanoma, head and neck, liver or kidney cancer. The conserved cysteine and the conserved F or W are not part of the CDR3 here. Part of the rows lack a size; the others show once, few, many or a class for expanded clones.

V	J	size	CDR3
TRBV7-2	TRBJ2-7	.	ASSSGRGLGSYEQY
TRBV7-9	TRBJ1-2	.	ASSLGGYT
TRBV5-1	TRBJ1-1	.	ASKSGANTEAF
TRBV28	TRBJ1-1	.	ASGSQGFMNTEAF
TRBV5-1	TRBJ2-2	.	ASSSGTRGGPSGELF
TRBV6-5	TRBJ2-7	.	ASSYKGGASYEQY
TRBV27	TRBJ1-1	.	ASILRQGTDTEAF
TRBV5-1	TRBJ2-7	.	ASSLMDGAYEQY
TRBV14	TRBJ2-2	.	ASSGQGAVGELF
TRBV7-2	TRBJ2-7	.	ASSFRTSGYEQY
TRBV7-2	TRBJ1-6	few	ASSPAGVSPLH
TRBV5-8	TRBJ2-3	.	ASSLRGATDTQY
TRBV2	TRBJ1-5	.	ASSPQAQPQH
TRBV6-5	TRBJ2-7	.	ASRQGSGIYEQY
TRBV9	TRBJ2-7	.	ASSTGTGQYEQY
TRBV6-1	TRBJ1-1	once	ASSDKGRENTEAF
TRBV5-4	TRBJ2-5	once	ASSPRPRDWGKETQY